This TCR beta chain was profiled in a study of OX40 agonist ivuxolimab in advanced cancers. Context from the whole study: The costimulatory receptor OX40 (CD134) was targeted by ivuxolimab, a fully human IgG2 agonistic monoclonal antibody. Partial responses occurred in three dose-escalation patients: two with cutaneous melanoma and one with hepatocellular carcinoma. The paper describes the monotherapy dose-escalation part (N of about 52 patients) of the phase I trial of ivuxolimab. Of the 50 to 55 patients in dose escalation, some 19 had hepatocellular carcinoma, about 15 had melanoma, 9 had renal cell carcinoma and 9 had head and neck cancer. In the dose-escalation cohort, approximately 80% of patients were male, and the mean age was around 65 years with a range of roughly 23 to 90. Prior anti-PD-1, anti-PD-L1 or anti-CTLA-4 therapy was permitted, and 30% to 45% of dose-escalation patients had received checkpoint inhibitors. The point of sequencing TCRbeta in the periphery was to test whether ivuxolimab changed TCR sequence diversity and drove clonal T-cell expansion. Intravenous ivuxolimab was administered to patients every 2 weeks at six dose levels: 0.01, 0.1, 0.3, 1.5, 3 and 10 mg/kg.

The germline V gene gives CDR1 as MNHNS and CDR2 as SASEGT. V loses 4 bases, J loses 3 bases, and the germline ends lie 7 bases apart. The CDR3 runs 13 amino acids, cysteine and phenylalanine included. Only the CDR3 part of the read is kept: 39 bases, read in frame from the first base. The trial excluded patients who had a history of autoimmune disease or who were on systemic immunosuppression. Peripheral blood for TCR sequencing was collected from all dose cohorts at baseline, on cycle 4 day 1, and on cycle 7 day 1. Samples came from an open-label, multicenter, first-in-human phase I dose-escalation trial of ivuxolimab. Adults with locally advanced or metastatic melanoma, renal cell carcinoma, hepatocellular carcinoma or head and neck squamous cell carcinoma were enrolled in the trial. Before TCR sequencing, CD4+ T cells and CD8+ T cells from peripheral blood were sorted into separate populations.

General study outcomes and caveats: Low levels of normalized T-cell clonal expansion were also shown by some nonresponding patients. At doses from 0.1 to 3.0 mg/kg, clonal expansion was seen in both CD4+ and CD8+ blood T cells between baseline and week 6. In the 0.1-3.0 mg/kg groups, partial responders had among the lowest normalized peripheral clonal expansion, particularly in CD8+ T cells. Antigen specificity was not determined for the clonally expanded peripheral T cells. After ivuxolimab, more expanded clones were found on average in CD8+ T cells than in CD4+ T cells.

To note about this clone: What this receptor recognizes is not known. It has no much larger one-base neighbor in the sample; base qualities were not kept.

To sequence the TCRbeta CDR3 region, genomic DNA was isolated from the sorted cells. TCRbeta CDR3 regions were sequenced using the immunoSEQ Assay. The immuneACCESS repertoire file appears here via TCRdb, limited to in-frame rearrangements. These files lack a portion of the clones; in checked studies, under half of the deficit traces to unresolved V genes, and the cause of the others is not known. The sample table lists about 40,000 clones, roughly 82% of them with a count of one. More than 6.5% of the sample is held by the ten biggest clonotypes. The chain was built from TRBV6-1 and TRBJ1-5; the D segment cannot be called with confidence. The origin of this receptor is an adult with an advanced solid tumor such as melanoma, head and neck, liver or kidney cancer. Source: CD4+ or CD8+ T cells sorted from blood, taken in a trial of the OX40 agonist ivuxolimab. The sequenced DNA: TGTGCCAGCAGTGCTGGTCTCAATCAGCCCCAGCATTTT. Translated, it gives CASSAGLNQPQHF.